This T cell receptor beta chain was recovered during a study of T cell responses to AZD1222 COVID-19 vaccine. The study, taken as a whole, reports: In the spike-specific TCR repertoire, nearly half reportedly target unmutated variant regions.

The data were produced by immunoSEQ multiplex PCR, yet TCRdb's version contains in-frame clones alone and is incomplete. The sample has approximately 120,000 clones, about 87% seen once. As for this clone: Its antigen is not identified.

Per the germline V gene, CDR1 is SGHVS and CDR2 is FQNEAQ. The CDR3 covers 15 residues. The V gene end was trimmed by 3 bases and the J gene end by 4 bases; junction bases not matched to a gene: 4. The chain links TRBV7-8 to TRBJ2-3; 10 nucleotides match TRBD2. The sequencing used peripheral blood, collected 28 days after the second AZD1222 dose. The clonotype comes from an adult who received the AZD1222 COVID-19 vaccine. CDR3 DNA sequence: TGTGCCAGCAGCTTTCCTAGCGGGAGCGCAGATACGCAGTATTTT. Translated, it gives CASSFPSGSADTQYF.